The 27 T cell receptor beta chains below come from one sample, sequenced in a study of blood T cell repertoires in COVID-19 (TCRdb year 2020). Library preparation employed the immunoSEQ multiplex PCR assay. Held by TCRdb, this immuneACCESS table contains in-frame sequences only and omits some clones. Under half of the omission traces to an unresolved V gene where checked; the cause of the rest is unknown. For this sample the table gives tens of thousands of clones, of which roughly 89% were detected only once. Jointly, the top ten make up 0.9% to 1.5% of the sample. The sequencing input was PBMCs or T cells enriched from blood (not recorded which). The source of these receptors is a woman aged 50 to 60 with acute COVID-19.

CDR3 loop: CASRYLVAEATEAFF. The CDR3 nucleotides read TGTGCCAGCAGGTACCTCGTGGCCGAGGCCACTGAAGCTTTCTTT. V usage is TRBV27 and J usage is TRBJ1-1; D not resolved. This CDR3 comprises 15 residues. Trimming took 6 bases from V and 4 from J, leaving 18 bases between them. Per the germline V gene, CDR1 is MNHEY and CDR2 is SMNVEV (reference sequence).

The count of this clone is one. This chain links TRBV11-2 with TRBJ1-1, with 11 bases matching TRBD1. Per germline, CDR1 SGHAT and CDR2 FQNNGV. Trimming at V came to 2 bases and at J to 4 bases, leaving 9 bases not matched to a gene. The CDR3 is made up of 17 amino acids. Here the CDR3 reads CASSLRLDRGRSTEAFF. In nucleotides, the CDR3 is TGTGCCAGCAGCTTACGGTTGGACAGGGGGCGTAGCACTGAAGCTTTCTTT. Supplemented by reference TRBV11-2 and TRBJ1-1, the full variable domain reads EAGVAQSPRYKIIEKRQSVAFWCNPISGHATLYWYQQILGQGPKLLIQFQNNGVVDDSQLPKDRFSAERLKGVDSTLKIQPAKLEDSAVYLCASSLRLDRGRSTEAFFGQGTRLTVV.

Here the CDR3 DNA reads TGTGCCAGCAGCTTGACTAGCGGGTTGCCAGCAGATACGCAGTATTTT. It specifies CASSLTSGLPADTQYF. The chain links TRBV7-9 to TRBJ2-3; 10 nucleotides align to TRBD2. This CDR3 has 16 amino acids. Germline V gene lookup returns CDR1 SEHNR and CDR2 FQNEAQ (reference sequence). V shed 3 bases, J shed 4 bases, and the junction held 7 bases outside the gene matches.

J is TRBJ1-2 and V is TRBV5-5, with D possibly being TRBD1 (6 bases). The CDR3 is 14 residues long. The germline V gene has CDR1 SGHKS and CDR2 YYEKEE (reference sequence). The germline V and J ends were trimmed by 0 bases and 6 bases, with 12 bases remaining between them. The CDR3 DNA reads TGTGCCAGCAGCTTGGAAAGCCAGGGGCATGGCTACACCTTC. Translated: CASSLESQGHGYTF.

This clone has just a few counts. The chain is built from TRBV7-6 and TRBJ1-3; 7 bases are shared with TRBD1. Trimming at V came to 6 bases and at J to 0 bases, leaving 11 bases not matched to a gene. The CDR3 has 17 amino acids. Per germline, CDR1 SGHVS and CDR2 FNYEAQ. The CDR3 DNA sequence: TGTGCCAGCAGTCAAAATCCGGGACAGAGCTCTGGAAACACCATATATTTT. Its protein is CASSQNPGQSSGNTIYF.

CDR3 protein: CASSLVGTSGAEQYF. The CDR3 bases are TGTGCCAGCAGCTTAGTGGGGACTAGCGGTGCCGAGCAGTACTTC. V usage is TRBV7-9 and J usage is TRBJ2-7, with 11 bases identical to TRBD2. The CDR3 is 15 residues long. Germline V gives CDR1 SEHNR, CDR2 FQNEAQ (reference sequence). V gave up 1 base and J gave up 6 bases; unmatched junction bases: 5.

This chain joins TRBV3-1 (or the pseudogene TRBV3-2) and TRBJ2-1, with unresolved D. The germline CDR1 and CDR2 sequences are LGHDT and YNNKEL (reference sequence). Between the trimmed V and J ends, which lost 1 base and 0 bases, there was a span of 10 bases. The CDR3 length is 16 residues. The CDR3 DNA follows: TGTGCCAGCAGCCAAGCAGCGACGAGCTCCTACAATGAGCAGTTCTTC. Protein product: CASSQAATSSYNEQFF.

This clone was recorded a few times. The CDR3 DNA reads TGTGCCAGCAGACAGGGGGACCAGTGGGACAATCAGCCCCAGCATTTT. It codes for CASRQGDQWDNQPQHF. The V and J genes are TRBV28 and TRBJ1-5, with 8 bases that match TRBD1. This CDR3 spans 16 amino acids. CDR1 MDHEN and CDR2 SYDVKM come from the germline V gene. The V gene end was trimmed by 6 bases and the J gene end by 3 bases; junction bases not matched to a gene: 10.

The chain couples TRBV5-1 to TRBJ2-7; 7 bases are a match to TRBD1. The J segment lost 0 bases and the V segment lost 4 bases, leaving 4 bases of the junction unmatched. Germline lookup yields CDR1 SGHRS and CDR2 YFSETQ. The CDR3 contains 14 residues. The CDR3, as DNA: TGCGCCAGCAGCAGGGACAGTTCCTCCTACGAGCAGTACTTC. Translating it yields CASSRDSSSYEQYF.

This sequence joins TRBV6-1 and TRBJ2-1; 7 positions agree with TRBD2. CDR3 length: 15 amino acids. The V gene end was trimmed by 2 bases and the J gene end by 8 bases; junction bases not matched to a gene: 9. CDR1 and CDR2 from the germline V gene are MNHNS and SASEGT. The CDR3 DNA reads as TGTGCCAGCAGTGAATGGAGCGGGAATCTCTATGAGCAGTTCTTC. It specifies CASSEWSGNLYEQFF.

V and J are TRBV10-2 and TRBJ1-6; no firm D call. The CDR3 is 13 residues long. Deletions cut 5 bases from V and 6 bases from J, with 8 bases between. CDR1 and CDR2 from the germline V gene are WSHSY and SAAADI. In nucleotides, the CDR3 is TGCGCCAGCAGTTACAGCCCTAATTCACCCCTCCACTTT. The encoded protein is CASSYSPNSPLHF.

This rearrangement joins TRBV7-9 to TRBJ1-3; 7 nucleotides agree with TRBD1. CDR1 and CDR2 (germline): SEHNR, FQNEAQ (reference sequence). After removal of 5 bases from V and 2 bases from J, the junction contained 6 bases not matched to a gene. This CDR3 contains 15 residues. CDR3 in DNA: TGTGCCAGCAGCCTAATGACAGGGACTGGAAACACCATATATTTT. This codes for CASSLMTGTGNTIYF.

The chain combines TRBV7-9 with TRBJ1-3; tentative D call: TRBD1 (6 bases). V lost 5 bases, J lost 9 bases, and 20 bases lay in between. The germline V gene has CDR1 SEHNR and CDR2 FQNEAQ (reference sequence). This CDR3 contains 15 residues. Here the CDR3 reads CASSTTQGGTSTIYF. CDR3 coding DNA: TGTGCCAGCAGCACGACACAGGGAGGGACAAGCACCATATATTTT.

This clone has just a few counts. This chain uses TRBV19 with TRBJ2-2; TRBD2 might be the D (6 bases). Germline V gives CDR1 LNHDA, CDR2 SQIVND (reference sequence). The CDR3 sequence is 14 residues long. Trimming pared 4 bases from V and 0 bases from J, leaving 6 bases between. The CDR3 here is CASSSGANTGELFF. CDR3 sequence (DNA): TGTGCCAGTAGTAGCGGGGCGAACACCGGGGAGCTGTTTTTT. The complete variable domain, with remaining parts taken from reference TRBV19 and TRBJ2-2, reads DGGITQSPKYLFRKEGQNVTLSCEQNLNHDAMYWYRQDPGQGLRLIYYSQIVNDFQKGDIAEGYSVSREKKESFPLTVTSAQKNPTAFYLCASSSGANTGELFFGEGSRLTVL.

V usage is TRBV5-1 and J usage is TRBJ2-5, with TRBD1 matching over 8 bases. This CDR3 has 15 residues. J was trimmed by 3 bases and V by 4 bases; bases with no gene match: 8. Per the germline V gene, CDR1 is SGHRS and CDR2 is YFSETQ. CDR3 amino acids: CASSPYRGVEETQYF. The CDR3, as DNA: TGCGCCAGCAGCCCATACAGGGGGGTTGAAGAGACCCAGTACTTC.

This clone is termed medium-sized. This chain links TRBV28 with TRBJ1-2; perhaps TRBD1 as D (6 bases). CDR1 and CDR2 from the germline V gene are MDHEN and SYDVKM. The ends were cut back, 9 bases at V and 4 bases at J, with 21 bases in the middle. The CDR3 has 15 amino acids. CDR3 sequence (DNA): TGTGCCAGAGCTTCTATTCAGGGGAATAGCTATGGCTACACCTTC. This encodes CARASIQGNSYGYTF.

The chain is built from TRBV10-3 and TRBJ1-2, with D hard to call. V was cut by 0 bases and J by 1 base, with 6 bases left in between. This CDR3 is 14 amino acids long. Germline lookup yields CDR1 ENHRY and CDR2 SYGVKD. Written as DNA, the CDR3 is TGTGCCATCAGTGAGTCACAGATTAACTATGGCTACACCTTC. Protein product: CAISESQINYGYTF.

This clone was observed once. This CDR3 is CASSLPLDIGDEKLFF. The CDR3 DNA follows: TGTGCCAGCAGCTTACCCTTGGACATCGGAGATGAAAAACTGTTTTTT. V is TRBV7-9 and J is TRBJ1-4, with TRBD1 as a possible D gene (5 bases). The CDR3 covers 16 residues. With 2 bases removed from V and 6 bases from J, the gap between germline ends came to 16 bases. Germline CDR1 reads SEHNR; CDR2 reads FQNEAQ (reference sequence).

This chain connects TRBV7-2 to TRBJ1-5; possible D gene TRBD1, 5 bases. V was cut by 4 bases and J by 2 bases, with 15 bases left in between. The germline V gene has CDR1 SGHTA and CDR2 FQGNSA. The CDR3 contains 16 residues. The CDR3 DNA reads TGTGCCAGCAGCTCCTCAGCCGGGGGTGGCAATCAGCCCCAGCATTTT. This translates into CASSSSAGGGNQPQHF.

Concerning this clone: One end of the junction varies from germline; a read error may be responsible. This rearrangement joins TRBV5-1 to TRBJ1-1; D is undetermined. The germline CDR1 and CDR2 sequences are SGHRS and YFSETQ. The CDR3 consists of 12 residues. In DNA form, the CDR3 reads TGCGCCAGCAGCGGAGCAGAAGGCACTCCCAGCTTT. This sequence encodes CASSGAEGTPSF.

The CDR3 sequence is CASSGADRSSYNEQFF. As DNA, the CDR3 is TGTGCCAGCAGTGGGGCCGACAGAAGCTCCTACAATGAGCAGTTCTTC. The genes are TRBV25-1 and TRBJ2-1, with a weak D call TRBD1 (5 bases). The germline CDR1 and CDR2 sequences are MGHDK and SYGVNS. This CDR3 is 16 amino acids long. V was cut by 4 bases and J by 0 bases, with 13 bases left in between.

The CDR3 protein is CAISESRGNYYEQYF. The CDR3 DNA reads TGTGCCATCAGTGAGTCCAGGGGTAATTACTACGAGCAGTACTTC. The chain joins TRBV10-3 to TRBJ2-7, with TRBD1 as a possible D gene (6 bases). This CDR3 is built from 15 residues. Trimming took off 0 bases at V and 3 bases at J, with 12 bases between the two ends. From germline, CDR1 is ENHRY and CDR2 SYGVKD.

CDR3: CSASPTRGTGELFF. DNA for the CDR3: TGCAGTGCTAGTCCTACTAGAGGCACCGGGGAGCTGTTTTTT. The rearrangement links TRBV20-1 to TRBJ2-2; TRBD2 might be the D (5 bases). CDR1 is DFQATT, CDR2 SNEGSKA, per germline (reference sequence). The CDR3 sequence is 14 residues long. V lost 3 bases to trimming and J lost 4 bases, with 12 bases between them.

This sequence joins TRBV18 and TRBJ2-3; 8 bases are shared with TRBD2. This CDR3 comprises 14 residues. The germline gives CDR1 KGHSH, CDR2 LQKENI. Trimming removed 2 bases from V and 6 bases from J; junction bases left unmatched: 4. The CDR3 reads CASSPAAGEDTQYF. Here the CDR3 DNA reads TGTGCCAGCTCACCAGCAGCGGGAGAGGATACGCAGTATTTT.

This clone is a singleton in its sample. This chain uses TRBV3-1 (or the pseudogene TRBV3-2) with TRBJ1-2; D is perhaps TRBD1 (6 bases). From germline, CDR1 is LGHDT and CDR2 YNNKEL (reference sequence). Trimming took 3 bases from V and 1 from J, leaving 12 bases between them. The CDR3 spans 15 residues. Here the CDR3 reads CASSQGATYNYGYTF. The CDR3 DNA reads TGTGCCAGCAGCCAGGGGGCTACATATAACTATGGCTACACCTTC.

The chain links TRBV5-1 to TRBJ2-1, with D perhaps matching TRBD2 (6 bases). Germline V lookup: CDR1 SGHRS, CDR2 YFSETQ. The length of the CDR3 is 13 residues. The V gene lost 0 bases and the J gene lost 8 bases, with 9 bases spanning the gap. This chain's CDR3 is CASSLAGEDEQFF. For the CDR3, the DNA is TGCGCCAGCAGCTTGGCCGGGGAGGATGAGCAGTTCTTC.

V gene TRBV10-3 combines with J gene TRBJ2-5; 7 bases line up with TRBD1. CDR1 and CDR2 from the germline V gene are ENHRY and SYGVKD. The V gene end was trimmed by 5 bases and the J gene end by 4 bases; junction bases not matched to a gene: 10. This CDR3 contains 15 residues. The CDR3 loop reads CAISRRRDSGETQYF. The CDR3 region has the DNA TGTGCCATCAGTCGACGCCGGGACAGCGGAGAGACCCAGTACTTC.